This T cell receptor (beta chain) appears in the sequencing data of a study of T-cell reconstitution after alpha-beta-depleted transplantation in children. Construction of the TCRbeta library involved unique molecular identifiers. TCRdb re-called the PCR reads through MiXCR, storing one row per CDR3 protein. The table shows 450,000 to 700,000 distinct CDR3 sequences, with about a quarter occurring only once. There are a few counts of this clonotype. V lost 5 bases, J lost 1 base, and 10 bases lay in between. This CDR3 region has 14 residues. In germline, CDR1 is SGHVS, CDR2 FQNEAQ. The sequence was obtained from a boy less than two years old with Wiskott-Aldrich syndrome, due to receive a stem cell transplant. Source: PBMCs, taken before TCRalphabeta/CD19-depleted stem cell transplant. The gene calls are TRBV7-8 and TRBJ2-3, with D unresolved. CDR3 in DNA: TGTGCCAGCAGCCGGCAGTGGGGCACAGATACGCAGTATTTT. Protein sequence: CASSRQWGTDTQYF.